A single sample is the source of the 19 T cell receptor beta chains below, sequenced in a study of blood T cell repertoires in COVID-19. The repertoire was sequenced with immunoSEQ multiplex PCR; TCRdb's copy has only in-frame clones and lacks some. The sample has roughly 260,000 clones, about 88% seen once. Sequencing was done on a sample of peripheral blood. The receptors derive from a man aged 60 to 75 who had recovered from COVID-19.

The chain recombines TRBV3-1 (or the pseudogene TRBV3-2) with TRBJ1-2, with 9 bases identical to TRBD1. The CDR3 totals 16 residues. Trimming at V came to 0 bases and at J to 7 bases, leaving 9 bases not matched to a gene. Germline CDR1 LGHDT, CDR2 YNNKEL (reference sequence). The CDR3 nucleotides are TGTGCCAGCAGCCAAGATTTTAACAGGGGGCAAGTTGGCTACACCTTC. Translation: CASSQDFNRGQVGYTF.

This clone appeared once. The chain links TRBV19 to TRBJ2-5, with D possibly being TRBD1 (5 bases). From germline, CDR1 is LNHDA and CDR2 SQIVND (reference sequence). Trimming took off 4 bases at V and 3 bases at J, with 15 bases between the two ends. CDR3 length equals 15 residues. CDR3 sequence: CASSRTGQKEETQYF. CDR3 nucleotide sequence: TGTGCCAGTAGTAGGACCGGACAAAAGGAAGAGACCCAGTACTTC.

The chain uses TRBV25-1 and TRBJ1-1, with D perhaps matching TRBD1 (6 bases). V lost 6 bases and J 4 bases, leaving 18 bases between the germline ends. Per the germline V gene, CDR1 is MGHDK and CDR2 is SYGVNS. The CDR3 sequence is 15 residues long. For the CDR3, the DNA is TGTGCCAGCAGCGTCCTAGGGGGGGCTAGCACTGAAGCTTTCTTT. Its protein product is CASSVLGGASTEAFF.

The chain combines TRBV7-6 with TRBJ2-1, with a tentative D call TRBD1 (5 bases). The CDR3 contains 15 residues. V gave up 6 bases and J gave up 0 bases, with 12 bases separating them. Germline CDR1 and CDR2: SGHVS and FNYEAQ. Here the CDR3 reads CASRQQATSYNEQFF. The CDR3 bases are TGTGCCAGCAGGCAACAGGCTACCTCCTACAATGAGCAGTTCTTC.

The CDR3 loop reads CASSIGGGARNEQFF. In nucleotides, the CDR3 is TGTGCCAGTAGTATAGGCGGGGGGGCTCGAAATGAGCAGTTCTTC. The J gene is TRBJ2-1, the V gene TRBV19; 9 positions match TRBD2. Germline trimming cut 1 base from V and 7 bases from J; bases unmatched to any gene: 5. The CDR3 length is 15 residues. Per germline, CDR1 LNHDA and CDR2 SQIVND (reference sequence).

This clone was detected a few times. Written as DNA, the CDR3 is TGTGCCAGCAGCCGAGACAGGAGGATTGACTCCACTGAAGCTTTCTTT. Translation: CASSRDRRIDSTEAFF. V gene TRBV4-2 combines with J gene TRBJ1-1; D might be TRBD1 (6 bases). Trimming took 4 bases from V and 4 from J, leaving 19 bases between them. CDR1 is LGHNA, CDR2 YNFKEQ, per germline. The CDR3 consists of 16 residues.

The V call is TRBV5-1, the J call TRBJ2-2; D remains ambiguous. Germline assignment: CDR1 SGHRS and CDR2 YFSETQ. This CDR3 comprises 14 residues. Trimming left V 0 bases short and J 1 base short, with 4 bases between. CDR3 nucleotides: TGCGCCAGCAGCTTGGACGGGAACACCGGGGAGCTGTTTTTT. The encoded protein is CASSLDGNTGELFF.

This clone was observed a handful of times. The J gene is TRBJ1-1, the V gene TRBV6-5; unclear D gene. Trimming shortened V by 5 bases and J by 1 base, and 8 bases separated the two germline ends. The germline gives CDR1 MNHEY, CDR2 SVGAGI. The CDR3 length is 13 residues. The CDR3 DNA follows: TGTGCCAGCAGTCCCAACAGGAACACTGAAGCTTTCTTT. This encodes CASSPNRNTEAFF.

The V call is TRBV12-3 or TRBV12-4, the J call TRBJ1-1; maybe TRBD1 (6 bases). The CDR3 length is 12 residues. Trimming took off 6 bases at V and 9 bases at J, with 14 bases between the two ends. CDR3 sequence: CASSPSGHQAFF. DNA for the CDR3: TGTGCCAGCAGCCCCTCGGGACATCAAGCTTTCTTT.

The CDR3 here is CASTTGQVAGANVLTF. The CDR3 nucleotides read TGTGCCAGTACGACAGGACAGGTGGCTGGGGCCAACGTCCTGACTTTC. The chain links TRBV19 to TRBJ2-6; 7 nucleotides align to TRBD1. CDR1 LNHDA and CDR2 SQIVND come from the germline V gene (reference sequence). The CDR3 has 16 amino acids. J lost 2 bases, V lost 7 bases, and 8 bases had no gene match.

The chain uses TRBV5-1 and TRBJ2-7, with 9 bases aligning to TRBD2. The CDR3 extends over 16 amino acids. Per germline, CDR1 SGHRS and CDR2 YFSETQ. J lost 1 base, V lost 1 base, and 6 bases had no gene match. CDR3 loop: CASSLWLAGQSYEQYF. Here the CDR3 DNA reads TGCGCCAGCAGCTTGTGGCTAGCGGGGCAATCCTACGAGCAGTACTTC.

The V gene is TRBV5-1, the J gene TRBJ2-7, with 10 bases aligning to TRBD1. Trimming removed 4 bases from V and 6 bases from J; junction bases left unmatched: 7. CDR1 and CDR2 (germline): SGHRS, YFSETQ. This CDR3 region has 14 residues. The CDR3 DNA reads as TGCGCCAGCAGCCTAGGACAGGGGGGTACCGAGCAGTACTTC. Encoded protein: CASSLGQGGTEQYF.

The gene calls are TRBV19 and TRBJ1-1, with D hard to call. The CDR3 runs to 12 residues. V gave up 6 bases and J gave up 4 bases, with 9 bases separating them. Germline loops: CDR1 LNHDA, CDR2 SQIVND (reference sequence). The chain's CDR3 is CASRVGVTEAFF. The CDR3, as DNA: TGTGCCAGTAGGGTGGGAGTCACTGAAGCTTTCTTT. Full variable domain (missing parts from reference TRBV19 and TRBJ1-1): DGGITQSPKYLFRKEGQNVTLSCEQNLNHDAMYWYRQDPGQGLRLIYYSQIVNDFQKGDIAEGYSVSREKKESFPLTVTSAQKNPTAFYLCASRVGVTEAFFGQGTRLTVV.

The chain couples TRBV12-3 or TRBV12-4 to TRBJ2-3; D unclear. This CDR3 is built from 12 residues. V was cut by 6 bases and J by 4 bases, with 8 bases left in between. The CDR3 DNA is TGTGCCAGCAGGTATTTCTCAGATACGCAGTATTTT. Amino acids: CASRYFSDTQYF.

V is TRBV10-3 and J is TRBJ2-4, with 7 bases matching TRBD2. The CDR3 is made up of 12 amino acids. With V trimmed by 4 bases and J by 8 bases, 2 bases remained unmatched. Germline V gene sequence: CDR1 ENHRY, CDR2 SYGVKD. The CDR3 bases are TGTGCCATCAGTGGGGGAGGGGACATTCAGTACTTC. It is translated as CAISGGGDIQYF.

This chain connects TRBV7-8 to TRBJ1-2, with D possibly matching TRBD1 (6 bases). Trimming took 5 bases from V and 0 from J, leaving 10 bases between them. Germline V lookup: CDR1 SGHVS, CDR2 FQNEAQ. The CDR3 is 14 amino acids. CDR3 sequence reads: CASSPGTSNYGYTF. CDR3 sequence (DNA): TGTGCCAGCAGCCCCGGGACATCTAACTATGGCTACACCTTC.

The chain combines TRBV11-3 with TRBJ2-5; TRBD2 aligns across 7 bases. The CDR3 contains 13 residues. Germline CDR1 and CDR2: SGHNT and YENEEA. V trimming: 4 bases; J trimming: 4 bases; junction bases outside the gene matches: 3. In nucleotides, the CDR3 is TGTGCCAGCAGCTCGTCGGGAGGAGAGACCCAGTACTTC. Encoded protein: CASSSSGGETQYF.

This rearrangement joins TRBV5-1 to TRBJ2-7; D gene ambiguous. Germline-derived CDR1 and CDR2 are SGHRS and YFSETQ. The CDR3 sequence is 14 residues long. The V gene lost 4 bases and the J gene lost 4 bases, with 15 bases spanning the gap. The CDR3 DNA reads TGCGCCAGCAGCATAACAGACGATACGTACGAGCAGTACTTC. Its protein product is CASSITDDTYEQYF.

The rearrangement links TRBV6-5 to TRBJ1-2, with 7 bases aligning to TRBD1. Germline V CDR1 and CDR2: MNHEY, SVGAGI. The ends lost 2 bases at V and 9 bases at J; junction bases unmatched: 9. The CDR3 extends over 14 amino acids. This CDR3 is CASSYLARGVRYTF. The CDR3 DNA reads TGTGCCAGCAGTTACCTGGCCAGGGGGGTTCGCTACACCTTC.